Here is one T cell receptor (beta chain) with its context. Its antigen is unknown. The sample belongs to a study of T cell repertoires in cytomegalovirus infection. Study as a whole: Public TCR beta signatures were indicative of both CMV infection and a matching HLA type.

Each CDR3 protein is one row after TCRdb ran MiXCR on the reads. The sample lists about 400,000 distinct CDR3 sequences, about a sixth seen once, with less than 9.5% in the top ten. General study findings and limits: Cumulative frequency (of public TCR beta family members) identified carriers of CMV plus the relevant HLA.

Per the germline V gene, CDR1 is LNHDA and CDR2 is SQIVND (reference sequence). The CDR3 length is 16 residues. V lost 7 bases and J lost 4; bases outside the gene matches: 11. The sequence was collected from a human donor in good health (CMV status not recorded). Some clones in this sample may be carry-over from other donors' samples. Sequenced sample: PBMCs. The chain uses TRBV19 and TRBJ2-2, with 8 bases aligning to TRBD2. The CDR3 sequence is CASTPHSLAATGELFF. DNA for the CDR3: TGTGCCAGTACCCCTCACTCACTAGCGGCCACCGGGGAGCTGTTTTTT.